This T cell receptor beta chain was obtained from a study of CD8+ T cells in alopecia areata. Whole-study findings and limits: Many expanded lesional clones persisted during tofacitinib (in both scalp and blood). Given one nonresponder, whether baseline CD8+ expansion relates to response remains uncertain. Across lesional scalp, and particularly alopecia totalis/universalis, clonality surpassed that of normal scalp.

RNA was isolated and reverse transcribed to cDNA, the sequencing template. Profiled with immunoSEQ multiplex PCR; TCRdb holds only in-frame clones, not every one. This table has roughly 200,000 clones, 30% to 40% appearing once. This clone was seen only a few times. The antigen is unknown. Sample treatment: oral pan-JAK inhibitor, 5-10 mg twice daily. The germline gives CDR1 SQVTM, CDR2 ANQGSEA. The V end lost 6 bases, the J end lost 1 base, and 9 bases lay between the germline ends. The CDR3 is 12 residues long. The TCR originated in a human donor with alopecia areata. The sample here was CD4+ T cells sorted from blood, taken at roughly week 30, from a patient treated with tofacitinib. The chain has TRBV29-1 and TRBJ1-1; no clear D gene. As DNA, the CDR3 is TGCAGCGTGAGGAGGCCGAACACTGAAGCTTTCTTT. Translating gives CSVRRPNTEAFF.